The clone carrying this T cell receptor (beta chain) came up a few times. The antigen remains unidentified. The sample belongs to a study of early T cells in non-severe SARS-CoV-2 infection. About the research overall: Chains were unpaired, as sequencing was done on bulk RNA from unsorted whole blood. Whole-study results and caveats: Clonotype matching in VDJdb favored anti-spike CD8 responses and did not capture private and CD4 specificities.

Unique molecular identifier tags were affixed to discrete cDNA molecules. TCRdb analysed the 5' RACE reads with MiXCR anew, one entry per CDR3 protein. Counted here are tens of thousands of distinct CDR3 sequences, about 11% occurring once; the ten biggest clones make up approximately 3%. The length of the CDR3 is 13 residues. The germline V gene has CDR1 SGDLS and CDR2 YYNGEE. The germline V and J ends were trimmed by 0 bases and 9 bases, with 12 bases remaining between them. The chain joins TRBV9 to TRBJ1-1; TRBD1 might be the D (5 bases). Sample: whole blood, taken at baseline. This sequence was found in an adult who was a healthcare worker with PCR-confirmed SARS-CoV-2 infection or an uninfected control (not recorded which). The CDR3 here is CASSVGGGPQAFF. Here the CDR3 DNA reads TGTGCCAGCAGCGTAGGTGGGGGACCTCAAGCTTTCTTT.